These T cell receptor beta chains were read from a single sample in a study of shared clonotypes between healthy human individuals. TCRdb keeps only in-frame clones here, not all; method: immunoSEQ multiplex PCR. Of around 1 million clones in the sample, approximately 80% were seen once. The sample comprised memory CD4+ T cells sorted from blood. The origin of the receptors is a man between 18 and 35 years old in good health. The CDR3 runs from the conserved cysteine through the conserved F or W. Fields, in order: V gene, CDR3 protein.

TRBV6-1	CASSYRGLGAFF
TRBV4-3	CASSQGEDRGNEKLFF
TRBV19	CASCSGRASNIQYF
TRBV2	CASSEGTGIGEKLFF
TRBV28	CASRNGRATGELFF
TRBV19	CASSIGLAGGETQYF
TRBV7-2	CASSLQGRNNQPQHF
TRBV19	CASSIGGGDGNTIYF
TRBV5-1	CASSFNLQGVPHNEQFF
TRBV5-1	CASSLGPSGGSDTQYF
TRBV27	CASSLVSNNEQFF
TRBV19	CASTMNGLSGNTIYF
TRBV6-6	CASSYGGSTEAFF
TRBV27	CASSLAGSSYEQYF
TRBV12-5	CASDQAGMPKEQFF
TRBV5-1	CASSLEPSGSHTQYF
TRBV6-5	CASSYSNSAQGGYTF
TRBV7-2	CASSRRLAASREQFF
TRBV15	CATSSAGPNEKLFF
TRBV18	CASSASGRIEQYF